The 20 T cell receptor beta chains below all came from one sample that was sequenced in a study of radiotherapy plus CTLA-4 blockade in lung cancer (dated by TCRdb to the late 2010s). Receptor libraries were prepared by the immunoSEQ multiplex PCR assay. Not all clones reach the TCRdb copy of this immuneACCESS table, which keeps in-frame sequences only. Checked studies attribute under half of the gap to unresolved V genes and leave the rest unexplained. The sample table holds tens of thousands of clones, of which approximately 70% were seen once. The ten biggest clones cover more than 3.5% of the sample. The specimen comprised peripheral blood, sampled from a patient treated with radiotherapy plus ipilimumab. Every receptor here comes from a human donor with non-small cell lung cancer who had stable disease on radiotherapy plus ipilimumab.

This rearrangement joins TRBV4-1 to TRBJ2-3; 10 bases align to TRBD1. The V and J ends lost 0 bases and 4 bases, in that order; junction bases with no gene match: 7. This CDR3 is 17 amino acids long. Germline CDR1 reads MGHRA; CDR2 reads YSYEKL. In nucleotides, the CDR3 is TGCGCCAGCAGCCAAGATTCCTGGGGACAGGGGTCAGATACGCAGTATTTT. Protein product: CASSQDSWGQGSDTQYF.

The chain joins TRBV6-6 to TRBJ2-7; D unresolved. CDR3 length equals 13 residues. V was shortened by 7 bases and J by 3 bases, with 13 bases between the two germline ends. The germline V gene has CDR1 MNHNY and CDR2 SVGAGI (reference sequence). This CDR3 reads CASTPDAYYEQYF. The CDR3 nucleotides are TGTGCCAGCACCCCGGACGCTTACTACGAGCAGTACTTC.

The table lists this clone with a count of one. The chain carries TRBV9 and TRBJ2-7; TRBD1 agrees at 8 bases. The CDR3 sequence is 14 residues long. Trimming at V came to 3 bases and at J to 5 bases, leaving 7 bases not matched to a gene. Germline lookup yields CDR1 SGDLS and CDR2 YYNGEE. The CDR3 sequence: CASSAGTGVDEQYF. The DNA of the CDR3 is TGTGCCAGCAGCGCCGGGACAGGCGTCGACGAGCAGTACTTC.

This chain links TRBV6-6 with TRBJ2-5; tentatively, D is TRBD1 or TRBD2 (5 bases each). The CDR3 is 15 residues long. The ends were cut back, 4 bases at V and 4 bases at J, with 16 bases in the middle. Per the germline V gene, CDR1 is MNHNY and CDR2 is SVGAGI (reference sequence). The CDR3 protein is CASSSPLAGGETQYF. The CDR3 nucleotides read TGTGCCAGCAGTTCCCCCTTAGCTGGGGGAGAGACCCAGTACTTC.

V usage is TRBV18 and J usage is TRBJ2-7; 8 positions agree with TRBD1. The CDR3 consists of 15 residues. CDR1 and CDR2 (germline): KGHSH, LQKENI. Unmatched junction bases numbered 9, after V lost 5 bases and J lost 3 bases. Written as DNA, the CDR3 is TGTGCCAGCTCATCCTACCCAGGACAGGGCTACGAGCAGTACTTC. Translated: CASSSYPGQGYEQYF.

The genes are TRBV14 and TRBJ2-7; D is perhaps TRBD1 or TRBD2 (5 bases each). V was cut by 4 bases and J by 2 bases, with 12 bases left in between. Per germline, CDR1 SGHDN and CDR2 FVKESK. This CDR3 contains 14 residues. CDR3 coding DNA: TGTGCCAGCAGCCCGGGACGGCGAGCCTACGAGCAGTACTTC. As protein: CASSPGRRAYEQYF.

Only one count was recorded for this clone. The CDR3 DNA reads TGTGCCAGCTCGCCGAGACAGAACACTGAAGCTTTCTTT. Its translation: CASSPRQNTEAFF. The J gene is TRBJ1-1, the V gene TRBV18; D unresolved. The CDR3 has 13 residues. The germline gives CDR1 KGHSH, CDR2 LQKENI. V was shortened by 6 bases and J by 1 base, with 9 bases between the two germline ends.

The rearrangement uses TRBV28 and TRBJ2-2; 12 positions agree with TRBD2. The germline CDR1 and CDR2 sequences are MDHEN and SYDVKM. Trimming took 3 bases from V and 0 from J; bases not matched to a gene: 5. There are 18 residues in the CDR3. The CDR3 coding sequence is TGTGCCAGCAGTTTTCGACTAGCGGGAGCCTCGAACACCGGGGAGCTGTTTTTT. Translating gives CASSFRLAGASNTGELFF.

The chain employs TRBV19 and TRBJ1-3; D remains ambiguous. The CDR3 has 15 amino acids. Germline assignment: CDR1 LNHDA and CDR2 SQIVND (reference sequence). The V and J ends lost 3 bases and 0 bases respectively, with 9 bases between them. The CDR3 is CASSIYTGSGNTIYF. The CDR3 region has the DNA TGTGCCAGTAGTATCTACACCGGCTCTGGAAACACCATATATTTT. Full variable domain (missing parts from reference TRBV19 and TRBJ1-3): DGGITQSPKYLFRKEGQNVTLSCEQNLNHDAMYWYRQDPGQGLRLIYYSQIVNDFQKGDIAEGYSVSREKKESFPLTVTSAQKNPTAFYLCASSIYTGSGNTIYFGEGSWLTVV.

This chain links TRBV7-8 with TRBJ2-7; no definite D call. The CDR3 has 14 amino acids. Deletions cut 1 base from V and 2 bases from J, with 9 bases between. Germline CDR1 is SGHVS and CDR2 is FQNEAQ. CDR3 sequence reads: CASSLEGRAYEQYF. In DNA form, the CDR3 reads TGTGCCAGCAGCTTAGAGGGCAGAGCCTACGAGCAGTACTTC.

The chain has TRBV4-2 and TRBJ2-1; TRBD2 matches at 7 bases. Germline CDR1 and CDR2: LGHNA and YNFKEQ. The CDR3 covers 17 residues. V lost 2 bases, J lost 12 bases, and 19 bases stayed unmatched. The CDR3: CASSQSPSSGVSRVQFF. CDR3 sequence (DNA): TGTGCCAGCAGCCAAAGTCCCTCCAGCGGGGTCTCAAGGGTGCAGTTCTTC.

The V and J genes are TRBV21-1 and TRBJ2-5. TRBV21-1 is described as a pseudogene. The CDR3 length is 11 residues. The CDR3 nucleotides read TGTGCCAGCAGCATAAGGGAGACCCAGTACTTC. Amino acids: CASSIRETQYF.

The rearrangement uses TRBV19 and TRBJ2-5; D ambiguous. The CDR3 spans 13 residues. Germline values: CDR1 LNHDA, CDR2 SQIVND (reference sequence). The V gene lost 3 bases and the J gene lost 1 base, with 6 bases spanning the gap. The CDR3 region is CASSMSTQETQYF. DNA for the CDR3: TGTGCCAGTAGTATGTCTACCCAAGAGACCCAGTACTTC.

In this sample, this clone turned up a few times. Here the CDR3 reads CASSLIAGVRRETQYF. CDR3 bases: TGTGCCAGCAGTCTAATAGCGGGAGTGCGCCGAGAGACCCAGTACTTC. The chain employs TRBV28 and TRBJ2-5, with 9 positions matching TRBD2. CDR3 length: 16 residues. Per the germline V gene, CDR1 is MDHEN and CDR2 is SYDVKM. V was clipped by 5 bases and J by 4 bases; unmatched bases: 11.

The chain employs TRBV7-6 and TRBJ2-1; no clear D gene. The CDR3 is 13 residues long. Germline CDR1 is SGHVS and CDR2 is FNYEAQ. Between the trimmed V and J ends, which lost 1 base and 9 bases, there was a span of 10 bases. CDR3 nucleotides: TGTGCCAGCAGCTTAGGACCTACTGGTGAGCAGTTCTTC. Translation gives CASSLGPTGEQFF.

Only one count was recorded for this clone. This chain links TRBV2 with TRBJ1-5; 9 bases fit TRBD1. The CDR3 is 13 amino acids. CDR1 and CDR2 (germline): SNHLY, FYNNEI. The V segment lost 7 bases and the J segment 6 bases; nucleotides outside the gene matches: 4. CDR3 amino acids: CASIGTGSQPQHF. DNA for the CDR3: TGTGCCAGCATAGGGACAGGGAGTCAGCCCCAGCATTTT.

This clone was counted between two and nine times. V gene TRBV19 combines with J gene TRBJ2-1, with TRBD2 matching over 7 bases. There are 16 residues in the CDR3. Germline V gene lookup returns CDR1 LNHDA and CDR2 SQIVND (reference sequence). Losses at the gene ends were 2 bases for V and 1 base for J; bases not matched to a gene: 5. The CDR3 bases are TGTGCCAGTAGTATACGGGGCGGGAGATCCTACAATGAGCAGTTCTTC. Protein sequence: CASSIRGGRSYNEQFF.

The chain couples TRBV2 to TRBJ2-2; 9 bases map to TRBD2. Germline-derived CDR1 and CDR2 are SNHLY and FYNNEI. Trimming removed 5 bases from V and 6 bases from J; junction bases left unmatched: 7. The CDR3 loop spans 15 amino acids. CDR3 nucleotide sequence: TGTGCCAGCAGTCCCGCGGGAGGGCCACCCGGGGAGCTGTTTTTT. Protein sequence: CASSPAGGPPGELFF.

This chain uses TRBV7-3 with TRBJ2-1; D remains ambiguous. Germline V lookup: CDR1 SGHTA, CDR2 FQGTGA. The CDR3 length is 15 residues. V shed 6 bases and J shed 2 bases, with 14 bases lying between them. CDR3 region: CASSLDPMAYNEQFF. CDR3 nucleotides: TGTGCCAGCAGTTTGGACCCGATGGCCTACAATGAGCAGTTCTTC.

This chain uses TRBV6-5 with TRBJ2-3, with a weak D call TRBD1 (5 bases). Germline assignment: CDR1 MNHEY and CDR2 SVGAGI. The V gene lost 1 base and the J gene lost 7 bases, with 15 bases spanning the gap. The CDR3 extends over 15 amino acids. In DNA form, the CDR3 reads TGTGCCAGCAGTTACTATATCCAGGGTCAAAATACGCAGTATTTT. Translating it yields CASSYYIQGQNTQYF.